This is a list of T cell receptor beta chains from one sample in a study of blood T cell repertoires in COVID-19. Assay used: immunoSEQ multiplex PCR; TCRdb lists only in-frame clones, some missing. The repertoire has 50,000 to 65,000 clones, 80% to 90% of them found once; the top ten carry 6.3%. The specimen sequenced was peripheral blood. The receptors stem from a human donor in a cohort sampled during active COVID-19. Each CDR3 is given with its conserved first and last residue. The order of the fields is V gene, D gene, J gene, clone size, CDR3 protein, CDR3 DNA. D genes are given only for firm matches. Size values are once, few and many counts, or a class for expanded clones, and some rows have none.

v_call: TRBV20-1
d_call: TRBD2
j_call: TRBJ2-7
clone_size: .
cdr3_aa: CSASNPAGDGEQYF
cdr3_nt: TGCAGTGCTAGTAATCCAGCGGGGGACGGGGAGCAGTACTTC

v_call: TRBV5-1
d_call: TRBD1
j_call: TRBJ2-1
clone_size: .
cdr3_aa: CASSTGGQGFDEQFF
cdr3_nt: TGCGCCAGCAGCACCGGCGGACAGGGATTCGATGAGCAGTTCTTC

v_call: TRBV9
d_call: TRBD1
j_call: TRBJ1-2
clone_size: .
cdr3_aa: CASSPRTGDGYTF
cdr3_nt: TGTGCCAGCAGCCCGAGGACAGGGGATGGCTACACCTTC

v_call: TRBV4-2
d_call: TRBD2
j_call: TRBJ2-3
clone_size: .
cdr3_aa: CASSQEGTSGSGDTQYF
cdr3_nt: TGTGCCAGCAGCCAAGAAGGCACTAGCGGGAGCGGGGATACGCAGTATTTT

v_call: TRBV18
d_call: TRBD1
j_call: TRBJ1-2
clone_size: .
cdr3_aa: CASSPRGTGEHGYTF
cdr3_nt: TGTGCCAGCTCACCTCGTGGGACAGGGGAGCATGGCTACACCTTC

v_call: TRBV6-1
d_call: TRBD2
j_call: TRBJ2-7
clone_size: .
cdr3_aa: CASSERTSGSGYEQYF
cdr3_nt: TGTGCCAGCAGTGAAAGGACTAGCGGGAGTGGCTACGAGCAGTACTTC

v_call: TRBV12-3/TRBV12-4
d_call: .
j_call: TRBJ1-5
clone_size: .
cdr3_aa: CASSEGVSQPQHF
cdr3_nt: TGTGCCAGCTCTGAGGGGGTCAGTCAGCCCCAGCATTTT

v_call: TRBV7-2
d_call: TRBD2
j_call: TRBJ2-7
clone_size: once
cdr3_aa: CASSWGLAGESGWEQYF
cdr3_nt: TGTGCCAGCAGCTGGGGACTAGCGGGAGAGTCGGGATGGGAGCAGTACTTC

v_call: TRBV5-1
d_call: TRBD1
j_call: TRBJ1-2
clone_size: .
cdr3_aa: CASSPGQGRVGYGYTF
cdr3_nt: TGCGCCAGCAGCCCGGGACAGGGGCGGGTCGGCTATGGCTACACCTTC

v_call: TRBV2
d_call: TRBD2
j_call: TRBJ2-7
clone_size: few
cdr3_aa: CASEGLARYEQYF
cdr3_nt: TGTGCCAGCGAGGGACTAGCCCGCTACGAGCAGTACTTC

v_call: TRBV7-3
d_call: .
j_call: TRBJ2-1
clone_size: .
cdr3_aa: CASSADSHNEQFF
cdr3_nt: TGTGCCAGCAGCGCCGACTCACACAATGAGCAGTTCTTC

v_call: TRBV19
d_call: .
j_call: TRBJ1-2
clone_size: .
cdr3_aa: CASSMGQDHGYTF
cdr3_nt: TGTGCCAGTAGTATGGGGCAGGATCATGGCTACACCTTC

v_call: TRBV30
d_call: TRBD2
j_call: TRBJ2-3
clone_size: .
cdr3_aa: CAWSLGSSGGEDTQYF
cdr3_nt: TGTGCCTGGAGCCTAGGCTCTAGCGGGGGGGAGGATACGCAGTATTTT

v_call: TRBV10-2
d_call: .
j_call: TRBJ1-6
clone_size: few
cdr3_aa: CASRDPGNSPLHF
cdr3_nt: TGCGCCAGCAGAGATCCAGGAAATTCACCCCTCCACTTT

v_call: TRBV7-9
d_call: TRBD1
j_call: TRBJ2-2
clone_size: once
cdr3_aa: CASSLAGQGNTGELFF
cdr3_nt: TGTGCCAGCAGCTTAGCGGGACAGGGGAACACCGGGGAGCTGTTTTTT

v_call: TRBV9
d_call: .
j_call: TRBJ2-5
clone_size: .
cdr3_aa: CASSVAAAEETQYF
cdr3_nt: TGTGCCAGCAGCGTAGCGGCGGCAGAAGAGACCCAGTACTTC

v_call: TRBV2
d_call: TRBD2
j_call: TRBJ2-5
clone_size: .
cdr3_aa: CASTLAGHYQETQYF
cdr3_nt: TGTGCCAGCACCTTAGCGGGACATTACCAAGAGACCCAGTACTTC

v_call: TRBV20-1
d_call: .
j_call: TRBJ2-3
clone_size: few
cdr3_aa: CSASGSLTDTQYF
cdr3_nt: TGCAGTGCTAGTGGGAGTCTGACAGATACGCAGTATTTT

v_call: TRBV6-2/TRBV6-3
d_call: TRBD2
j_call: TRBJ2-1
clone_size: .
cdr3_aa: CASSRLKRTSGDHNEQFF
cdr3_nt: TGTGCCAGCAGTCGCTTAAAACGGACTAGCGGAGACCACAATGAGCAGTTCTTC

v_call: TRBV5-1
d_call: TRBD2
j_call: TRBJ2-7
clone_size: .
cdr3_aa: CASRVTSGSYEQYF
cdr3_nt: TGCGCCAGCAGGGTGACTAGCGGGAGCTACGAGCAGTACTTC

v_call: TRBV5-5
d_call: .
j_call: TRBJ2-3
clone_size: .
cdr3_aa: CASSHALTDPPALDTQYF
cdr3_nt: TGTGCCAGCAGCCACGCCCTAACCGATCCCCCCGCACTAGATACGCAGTATTTT

v_call: TRBV18
d_call: .
j_call: TRBJ1-1
clone_size: .
cdr3_aa: CASSPAVNTEAFF
cdr3_nt: TGTGCCAGCTCACCAGCGGTGAACACTGAAGCTTTCTTT

v_call: TRBV28
d_call: TRBD1
j_call: TRBJ1-1
clone_size: .
cdr3_aa: CASSTSGTVEAFF
cdr3_nt: TGTGCCAGCAGTACTAGTGGGACAGTTGAAGCTTTCTTT

v_call: TRBV7-2
d_call: .
j_call: TRBJ2-3
clone_size: .
cdr3_aa: CASSLEWEDTQYF
cdr3_nt: TGTGCCAGCAGCCTTGAGTGGGAGGATACGCAGTATTTT